Given below is one T cell receptor beta chain in context. There are 17 residues in the CDR3. With 5 bases removed from V and 0 bases from J, the gap between germline ends came to 18 bases. Germline V CDR1 and CDR2: LNHDA, SQIVND (reference sequence). The data were taken from a study of vaccination and CD4 T cells after COVID-19. In TCRdb, the PCR reads were re-called with MiXCR into one record per CDR3 protein. The profile shows 30,000 to 40,000 distinct CDR3 sequences, about 35% of them singletons. Time point defined: late sampling 161 to 241 days after vaccination in a few convalescent patients. The chain couples TRBV19 to TRBJ2-3; D remains ambiguous. The TCR comes from a human donor who had recovered from COVID-19. The source was CD4+ T cells from blood, collected about 7 months after SARS-CoV-2 vaccination. The CDR3 region is CASSPPPGGYSTDTQYF. The CDR3 DNA sequence: TGTGCCAGTAGTCCCCCGCCTGGCGGCTATAGCACAGATACGCAGTATTTT. Drawing the rest from reference TRBV19 and TRBJ2-3, the complete variable domain is DGGITQSPKYLFRKEGQNVTLSCEQNLNHDAMYWYRQDPGQGLRLIYYSQIVNDFQKGDIAEGYSVSREKKESFPLTVTSAQKNPTAFYLCASSPPPGGYSTDTQYFGPGTRLTVL.